The present T cell receptor beta chain was sequenced within a study of cytomegalovirus exposure and HLA in healthy donors. Notes on the study in general: It was confirmed in vitro that three of the CMV-associated chains were specific for CMV antigens.

The CDR3 extends over 14 amino acids. Trimming removed 0 bases from V and 4 bases from J, with 7 bases in between. Per the germline V gene, CDR1 is SGHVS and CDR2 is FNYEAQ. Comments on this clone: Its antigen is not known.

The protocol was immunoSEQ multiplex PCR, while the TCRdb copy is restricted to in-frame clones and leaves out a portion. The sample consists of about 110,000 clones, about 94% of them appearing once. The receptor was isolated from a woman aged 18 to 35 in good health and CMV-seronegative. The chain has TRBV7-6 and TRBJ1-5; D is unresolved. The sample was PBMCs. CDR3 DNA sequence: TGTGCCAGCAGCTTAGCCGCCAGAAATCAGCCCCAGCATTTT. Residues: CASSLAARNQPQHF.